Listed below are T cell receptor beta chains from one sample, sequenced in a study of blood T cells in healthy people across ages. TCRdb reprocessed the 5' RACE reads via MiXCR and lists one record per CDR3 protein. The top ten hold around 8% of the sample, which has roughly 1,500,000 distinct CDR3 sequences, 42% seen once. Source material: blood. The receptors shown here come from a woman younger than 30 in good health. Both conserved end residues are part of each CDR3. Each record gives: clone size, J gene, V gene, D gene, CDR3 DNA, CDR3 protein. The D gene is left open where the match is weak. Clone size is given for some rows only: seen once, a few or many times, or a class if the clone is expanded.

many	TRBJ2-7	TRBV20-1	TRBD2	TGCAGTGCTAGACAGTTTCTAGCGGGAAGATCCTACGAGCAGTACTTC	CSARQFLAGRSYEQYF
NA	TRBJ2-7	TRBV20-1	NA	TGCAGTGCTAGAGATTCCCCTGGGGGCTACGAGCAGTACTTC	CSARDSPGGYEQYF
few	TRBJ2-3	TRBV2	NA	TGTGCCAGCAGTGAAGCAAACACAGATACGCAGTATTTT	CASSEANTDTQYF
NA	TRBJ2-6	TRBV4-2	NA	TGTGCCAGCAGCCAAGAGGGCCTCCAAGGGGACTCTGGGGCCAACGTCCTGACTTTC	CASSQEGLQGDSGANVLTF
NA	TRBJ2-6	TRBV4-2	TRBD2	TGTGCCAGCAGCCAACGGACTAGCGGGGGCTCTGGGGCCAACGTCCTGACTTTC	CASSQRTSGGSGANVLTF
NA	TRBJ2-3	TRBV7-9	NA	TGTGCCAGCAGCCCCCCCGATGTAAAGAGCACAGATACGCAGTATTTT	CASSPPDVKSTDTQYF
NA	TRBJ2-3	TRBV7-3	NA	TGTGCCAGCAGCCCATCACCCTTCGCCGATACGCAGTATTTT	CASSPSPFADTQYF
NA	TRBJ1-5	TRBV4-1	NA	TGCGCCAGCAGCCAAGATTTTACGGCTAGCAATCAGCCCCAGCATTTT	CASSQDFTASNQPQHF
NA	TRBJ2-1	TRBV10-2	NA	TGCGCCAGCAGTGAGTCGGGACGAGCGGATGAGCAGTTCTTT	CASSESGRADEQFF
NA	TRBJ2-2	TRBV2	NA	TGTGCCAGCAGTGAACAGGGAGGGAACACCGGGGAGCTGTTTTTT	CASSEQGGNTGELFF
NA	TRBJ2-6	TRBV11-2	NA	TGTGCCAGCAGCTTGAGCGACCCTGGGGCCAACGTCCTGACTTTC	CASSLSDPGANVLTF
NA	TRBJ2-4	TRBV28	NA	TGTGCCAGCAGTCTCGTACAGGGAAACATTCAGTACTTC	CASSLVQGNIQYF
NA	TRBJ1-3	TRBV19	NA	TGTGCCAGTCGGGGCAGCTCCTCTGGAAACACCATATATTTT	CASRGSSSGNTIYF
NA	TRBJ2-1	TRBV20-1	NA	TGCAGTGCTAGGTGGGGTGCCTACAATGAGCAGTTCTTC	CSARWGAYNEQFF
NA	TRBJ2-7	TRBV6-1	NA	TGTGCCAGCAGTCGGACAGCTGCCTACGAGCAGTACTTC	CASSRTAAYEQYF
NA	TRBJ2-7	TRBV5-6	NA	TGTGCCAGCAGCTGGTGGCATAGTACCTCCTACAATGAGCAGTACTTC	CASSWWHSTSYNEQYF
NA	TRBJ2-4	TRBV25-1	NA	TGTGCCACAGGAGAATCACTAGCCAAAAACATTCAGTACTTC	CATGESLAKNIQYF
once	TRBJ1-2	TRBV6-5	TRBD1	TGTGTCAGCAGCCAATCGACAGGGGGAATCTACTATGGCTACACCTTC	CVSSQSTGGIYYGYTF
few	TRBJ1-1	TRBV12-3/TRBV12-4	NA	TGTGCCAGCAGTTCCGAGTCGAGGGGGAACACTGAAGCTTTCTTT	CASSSESRGNTEAFF
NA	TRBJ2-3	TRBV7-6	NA	TGTGCCAGCAGCCCGATATTTGGGGGAGGAAAGGGAGATACGCAGTATTTT	CASSPIFGGGKGDTQYF
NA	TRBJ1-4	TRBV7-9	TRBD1	TGTGACAGCAGCTCAGACAGGGCTAGTGAAAAACTGTTTTTT	CDSSSDRASEKLFF
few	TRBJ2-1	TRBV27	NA	TGTGCCAGCAGCTCAGGGGCACGGCAGTTCTTC	CASSSGARQFF
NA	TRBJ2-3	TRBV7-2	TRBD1	TGTGCCAGCAGCTTAGCGAAGGGGGCGAGCACAGATACGCAGTATTTT	CASSLAKGASTDTQYF
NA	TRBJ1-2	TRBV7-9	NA	TGTACCAGCAGCTCTCAGGGTGACTATGGCTACACCTTC	CTSSSQGDYGYTF
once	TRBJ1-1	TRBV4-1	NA	TGCGCCAGCAGACTCGGACACTCCATGAACACTGAAGTTTTCTTT	CASRLGHSMNTEVFF
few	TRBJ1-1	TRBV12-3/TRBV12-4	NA	TGTGCCAGCAGTTCGTACAGGTCTGACACTGAAGCTTTCTTT	CASSSYRSDTEAFF
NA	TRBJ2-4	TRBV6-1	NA	TGTGCCAGCAGTATCAAGCGACTAGCCAAAAACATTCAGTACTTC	CASSIKRLAKNIQYF
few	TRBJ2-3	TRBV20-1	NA	TGCAGTGCACAACTAGCTTTTCGCACAGATACGCAGTATTTT	CSAQLAFRTDTQYF
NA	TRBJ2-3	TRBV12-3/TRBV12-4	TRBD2	TGTGCCAGCAGTTTCGGGGCGGGGGTTGAGTATTTT	CASSFGAGVEYF
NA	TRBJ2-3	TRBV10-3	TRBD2	TGTGCCATCAGCCCTAGCGGGACTACAGATACGCAGTATTTT	CAISPSGTTDTQYF
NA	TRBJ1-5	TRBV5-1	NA	TGCGCCAGCAGCGTCGCCCCATATAGCAATCAGCCCCAGCATTTT	CASSVAPYSNQPQHF
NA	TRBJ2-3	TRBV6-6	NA	TGTGCCACCACCATGGGGGGGCCGAGAGTAGATACGCAGTATTTT	CATTMGGPRVDTQYF
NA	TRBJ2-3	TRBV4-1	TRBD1	TGCGCCAGCAGCCTCCATGGACAGGGCACAGATACGCAGTATTTT	CASSLHGQGTDTQYF
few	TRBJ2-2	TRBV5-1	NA	TGCGCCAGCAGCATCCAGGGTTACACCGGGGAGCTGTTTTTT	CASSIQGYTGELFF
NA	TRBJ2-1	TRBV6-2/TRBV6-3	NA	TGTGCCAGCAAAAAACCCGCTGGTTACGATGAGCAGTTCTTC	CASKKPAGYDEQFF
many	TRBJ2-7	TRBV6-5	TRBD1	TGTGCCAGCAGTCCCGATCGACAGGGGTACTACGAGCAGTACTTC	CASSPDRQGYYEQYF
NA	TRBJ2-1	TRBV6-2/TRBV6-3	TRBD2	TGTGCCAGCAAGGGGACTAGCAATGAGCAGTTCTTC	CASKGTSNEQFF
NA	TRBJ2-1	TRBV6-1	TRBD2	TGTGCCAGCAGGGGACTAGCGGGAGGCCTCAGGAGCTCCTACAATGAGCAGTTCTTC	CASRGLAGGLRSSYNEQFF
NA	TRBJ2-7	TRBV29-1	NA	TGCAGCGTTGAAGCCTCGGGGACCTCCTACGAGCAGTACTTC	CSVEASGTSYEQYF
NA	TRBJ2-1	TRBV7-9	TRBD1	TGTGCCAGCAGTTTTGGACAGGGGTACGATGAGCAGTTCTTC	CASSFGQGYDEQFF
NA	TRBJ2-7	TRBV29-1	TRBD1	TGCAGCGTTGAAGATCAAAGGGACAGGAGGTTCAGCTCCTACGAGCAGTACTTC	CSVEDQRDRRFSSYEQYF
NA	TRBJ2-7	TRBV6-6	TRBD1	TGTGCCAGCGGGCCCCGAGACAGGGCCTACGAGCAGTACTTC	CASGPRDRAYEQYF
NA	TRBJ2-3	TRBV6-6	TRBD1	TGTGCCAGCAGACAAAGACAGGGTGCAGATACGCGGTATTTT	CASRQRQGADTRYF
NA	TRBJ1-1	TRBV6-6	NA	TGTGCCAGTCACGGCAGGGCCAACACTGAAGCTTTCTTT	CASHGRANTEAFF
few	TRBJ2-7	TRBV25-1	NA	TGTGCCAGCAGTGACGGGGCCACTCTCTCCTACGAGCAGTACTTC	CASSDGATLSYEQYF
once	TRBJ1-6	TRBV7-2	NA	TGTACCAGCAGCTTTCTGGGAATGAATTCACCCCTCCACTTT	CTSSFLGMNSPLHF
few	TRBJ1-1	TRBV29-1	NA	TGCAGCGTATACATGGGGAACACTGAAGCTTTCTTT	CSVYMGNTEAFF